What follows describes a single TCR beta chain. What it recognizes is unknown. This table comes from immunoSEQ multiplex PCR, and its TCRdb copy is limited to in-frame clones, with some not included. In the table there are about 130,000 clones, less than 95% of which are singletons. The data were taken from a study of T cell responses to AZD1222 COVID-19 vaccine. CDR3 length equals 14 residues. Trimming removed 1 base at V and 5 bases at J, with 12 bases between. In germline, CDR1 is LGHNA, CDR2 YNFKEQ. General study points: Dominant CD4 TCR responses targeted spike regions 160-218 and 743-854. There were mostly white British donors and more females than males, and clonal diversity was possibly underestimated. Spike-specific TCR breadth and depth were elevated following two AZD1222 doses. Just a handful of AZD1222 recipients tested seropositive at baseline.

The TCR originated in an adult in good health. The sample in question was peripheral blood, obtained on day 0 of MenACWY control vaccination. V is TRBV4-2 and J is TRBJ2-7, with D possibly being TRBD2 (6 bases). The CDR3 here is CASSQGGASDEQYF. In DNA form, the CDR3 reads TGTGCCAGCAGCCAAGGCGGGGCCTCGGACGAGCAGTACTTC.